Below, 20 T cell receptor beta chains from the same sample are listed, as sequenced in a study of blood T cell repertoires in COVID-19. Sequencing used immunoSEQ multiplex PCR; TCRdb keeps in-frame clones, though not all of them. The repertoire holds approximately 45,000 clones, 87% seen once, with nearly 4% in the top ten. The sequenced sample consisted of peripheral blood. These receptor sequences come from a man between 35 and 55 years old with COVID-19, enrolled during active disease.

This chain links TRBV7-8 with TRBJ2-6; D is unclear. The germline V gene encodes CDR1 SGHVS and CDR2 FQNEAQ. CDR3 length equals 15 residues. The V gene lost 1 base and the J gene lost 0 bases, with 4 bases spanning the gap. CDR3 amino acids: CASSLVGSGANVLTF. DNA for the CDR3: TGTGCCAGCAGCTTAGTCGGCTCTGGGGCCAACGTCCTGACTTTC.

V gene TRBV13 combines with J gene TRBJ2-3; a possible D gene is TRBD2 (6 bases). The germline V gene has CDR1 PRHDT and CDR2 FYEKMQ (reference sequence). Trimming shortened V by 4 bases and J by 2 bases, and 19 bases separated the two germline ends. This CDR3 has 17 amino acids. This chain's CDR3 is CASSSRDSDYFTDTQYF. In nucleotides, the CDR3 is TGTGCCAGCAGCTCCCGGGACTCCGACTACTTCACAGATACGCAGTATTTT.

The CDR3 DNA follows: TGTGCCAGCAGCTTACCAGGGATTAATTCACCCCTCCACTTT. Protein: CASSLPGINSPLHF. The chain joins TRBV7-8 to TRBJ1-6; weak D call: TRBD1 (5 bases). Germline lookup yields CDR1 SGHVS and CDR2 FQNEAQ. The CDR3 extends over 14 amino acids. Deletions cut 2 bases from V and 6 bases from J, with 8 bases between.

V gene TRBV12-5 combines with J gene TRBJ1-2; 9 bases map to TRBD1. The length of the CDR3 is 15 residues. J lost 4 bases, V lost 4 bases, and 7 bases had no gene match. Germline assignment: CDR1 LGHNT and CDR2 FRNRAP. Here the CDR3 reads CASGWGDRVRYGYTF. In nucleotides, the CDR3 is TGTGCTAGTGGTTGGGGGGACAGGGTTCGCTATGGCTACACCTTC. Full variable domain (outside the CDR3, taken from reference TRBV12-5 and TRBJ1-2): DARVTQTPRHKVTEMGQEVTMRCQPILGHNTVFWYRQTMMQGLELLAYFRNRAPLDDSGMPKDRFSAEMPDATLATLKIQPSEPRDSAVYFCASGWGDRVRYGYTFGSGTRLTVV.

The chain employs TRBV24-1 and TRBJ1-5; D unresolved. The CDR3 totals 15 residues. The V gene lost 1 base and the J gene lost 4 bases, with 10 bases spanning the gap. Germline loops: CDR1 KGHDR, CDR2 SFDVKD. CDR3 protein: CATSDFRPENQPQHF. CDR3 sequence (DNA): TGTGCCACCAGTGATTTCAGGCCAGAAAATCAGCCCCAGCATTTT.

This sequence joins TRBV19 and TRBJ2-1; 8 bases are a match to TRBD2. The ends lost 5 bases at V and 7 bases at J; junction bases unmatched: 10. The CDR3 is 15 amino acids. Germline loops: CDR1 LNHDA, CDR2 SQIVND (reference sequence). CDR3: CASSWGRGGRNEQFF. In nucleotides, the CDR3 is TGTGCCAGTAGTTGGGGGAGGGGCGGGAGGAATGAGCAGTTCTTC.

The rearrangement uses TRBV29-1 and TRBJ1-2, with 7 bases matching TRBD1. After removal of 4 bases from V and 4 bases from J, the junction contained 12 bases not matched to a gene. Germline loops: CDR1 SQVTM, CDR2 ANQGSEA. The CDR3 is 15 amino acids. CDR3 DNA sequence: TGCAGCGTTGGGGGAGGAGGGGGCCCGGGCTATGGCTACACCTTC. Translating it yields CSVGGGGGPGYGYTF.

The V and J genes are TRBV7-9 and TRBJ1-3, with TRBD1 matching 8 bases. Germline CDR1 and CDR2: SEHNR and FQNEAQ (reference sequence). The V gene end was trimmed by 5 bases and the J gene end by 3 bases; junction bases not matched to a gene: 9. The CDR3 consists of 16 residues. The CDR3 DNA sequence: TGTGCCAGCAGCCCGTTACAGGGGGGGATTGGAAACACCATATATTTT. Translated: CASSPLQGGIGNTIYF. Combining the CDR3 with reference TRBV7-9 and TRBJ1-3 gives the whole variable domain DTGVSQNPRHKITKRGQNVTFRCDPISEHNRLYWYRQTLGQGPEFLTYFQNEAQLEKSRLLSDRFSAERPKGSFSTLEIQRTEQGDSAMYLCASSPLQGGIGNTIYFGEGSWLTVV.

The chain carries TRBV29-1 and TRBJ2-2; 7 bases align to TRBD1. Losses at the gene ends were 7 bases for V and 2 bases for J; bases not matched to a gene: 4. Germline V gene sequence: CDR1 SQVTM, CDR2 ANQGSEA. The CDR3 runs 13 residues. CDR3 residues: CSADRANTGELFF. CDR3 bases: TGCAGCGCTGACAGGGCAAACACCGGGGAGCTGTTTTTT.

This CDR3 reads CASSYDSRGGYTF. The DNA of the CDR3 is TGTGCCAGCAGTTACGATTCCAGGGGGGGCTACACCTTC. The chain couples TRBV12-3 or TRBV12-4 to TRBJ1-2, with 7 bases fitting TRBD1. CDR3 length: 13 amino acids. Germline trimming cut 4 bases from V and 8 bases from J; bases unmatched to any gene: 7.

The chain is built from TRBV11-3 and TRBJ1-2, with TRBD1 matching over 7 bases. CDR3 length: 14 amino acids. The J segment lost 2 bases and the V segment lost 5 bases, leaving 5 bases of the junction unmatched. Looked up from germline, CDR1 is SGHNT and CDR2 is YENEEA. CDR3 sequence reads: CASSRQGSNYGYTF. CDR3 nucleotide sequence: TGTGCCAGCAGCAGACAGGGAAGCAACTATGGCTACACCTTC.

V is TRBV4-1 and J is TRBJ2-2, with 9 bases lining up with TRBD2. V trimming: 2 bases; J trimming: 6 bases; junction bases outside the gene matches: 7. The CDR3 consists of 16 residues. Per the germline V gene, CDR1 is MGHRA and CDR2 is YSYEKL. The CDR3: CASSQWASGIAGELFF. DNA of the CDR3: TGCGCCAGCAGCCAATGGGCTAGCGGGATCGCCGGGGAGCTGTTTTTT.

CDR3 region: CAWRQGGAYNSPLHF. In DNA form, the CDR3 reads TGTGCCTGGAGACAGGGGGGGGCCTATAATTCACCCCTCCACTTT. J is TRBJ1-6 and V is TRBV30; 8 bases fit TRBD1. Germline-derived CDR1 and CDR2 are GTSNPN and SVGIG (reference sequence). The J segment lost 2 bases and the V segment lost 3 bases, leaving 3 bases of the junction unmatched. This CDR3 region has 15 residues.

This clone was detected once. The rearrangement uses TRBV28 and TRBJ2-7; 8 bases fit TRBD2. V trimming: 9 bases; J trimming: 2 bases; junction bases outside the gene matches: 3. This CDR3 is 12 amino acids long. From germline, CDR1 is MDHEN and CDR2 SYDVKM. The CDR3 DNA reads TGTGCCAGTATTAGCGGGACCTACGAGCAGTACTTC. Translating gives CASISGTYEQYF.

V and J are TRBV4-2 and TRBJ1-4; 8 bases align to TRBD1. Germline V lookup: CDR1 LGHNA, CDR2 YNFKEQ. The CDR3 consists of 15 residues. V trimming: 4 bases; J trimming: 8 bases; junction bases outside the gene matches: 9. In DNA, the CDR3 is TGTGCCAGCAGCCCTAACCAGGGGGCGAGAGAAAAACTGTTTTTT. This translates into CASSPNQGAREKLFF.

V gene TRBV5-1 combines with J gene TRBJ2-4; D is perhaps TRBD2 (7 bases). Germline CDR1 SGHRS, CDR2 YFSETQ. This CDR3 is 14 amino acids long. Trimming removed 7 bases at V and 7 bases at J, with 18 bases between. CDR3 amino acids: CASGGGGARNIQYF. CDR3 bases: TGCGCCAGCGGGGGTGGGGGGGCCCGGAACATTCAGTACTTC.

CDR3 nucleotides: TGTGCCAGCAGTGAGGTGGAGTATGAAAATGAGCAGTTCTTC. Protein sequence: CASSEVEYENEQFF. V usage is TRBV6-1 and J usage is TRBJ2-1; unclear D gene. The CDR3 runs to 14 residues. From germline, CDR1 is MNHNS and CDR2 SASEGT. V was clipped by 3 bases and J by 7 bases, with 13 bases between them.

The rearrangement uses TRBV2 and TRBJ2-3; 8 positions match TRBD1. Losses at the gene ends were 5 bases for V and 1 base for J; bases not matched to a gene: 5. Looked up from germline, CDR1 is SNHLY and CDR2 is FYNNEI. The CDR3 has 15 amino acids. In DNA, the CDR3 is TGTGCCAGCAGTAAACAGACAGGGGGCACAGATACGCAGTATTTT. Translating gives CASSKQTGGTDTQYF.

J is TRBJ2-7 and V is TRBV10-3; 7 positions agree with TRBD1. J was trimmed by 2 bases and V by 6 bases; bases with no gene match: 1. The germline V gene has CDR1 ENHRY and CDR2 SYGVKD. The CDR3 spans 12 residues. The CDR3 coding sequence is TGTGCCATCAGGCAGGGGGCCTACGAGCAGTACTTC. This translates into CAIRQGAYEQYF.

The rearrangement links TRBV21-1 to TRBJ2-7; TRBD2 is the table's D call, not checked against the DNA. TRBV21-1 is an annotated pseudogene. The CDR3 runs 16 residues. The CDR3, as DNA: TGTGCCAGCAGCAAAGCGAGGGCAGGCGCATACTACGAGCAGTACTTC. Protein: CASSKARAGAYYEQYF.